This T cell receptor beta chain is from a study of CD8+CD57+ T cells in acquired aplastic anemia. TCR beta VDJ combinations and CDR3 sequences were profiled from genomic DNA. Each CDR3 protein gets one entry after TCRdb re-called the reads with MiXCR. The sample has about 95,000 distinct CDR3 sequences, about 63% seen once; the top ten hold roughly 60%. Trimming cost V 4 bases and J 6 bases, with 15 bases left between them. This CDR3 contains 14 residues. Germline V gene sequence: CDR1 SGHVS, CDR2 FQNEAQ. Flow cytometry had shown expanded CD8+CD57+ cells in the patients chosen for sequencing. Source material: sorted CD4+, CD8+, or CD8+CD57+ T cells (not recorded which) from PBMCs. The TCR sequence derives from a human donor with aplastic anemia. The chain employs TRBV7-8 and TRBJ1-1; no clear D. DNA of the CDR3: TGTGCCAGCAGCTCGCTCGGCCCTCGGGCTGAAGCTTTCTTT. Its translation is CASSSLGPRAEAFF.